This TCR beta chain was identified during a study of chemoradiotherapy in HPV16-positive cancers. Notes on the study in general: HPV-specific T cells were functionally defined from only a couple of HPV16-positive patients. Better recurrence-free survival went with HPV-responsive T-cell expansion in HPV16-positive patients.

Concerning this clone: The antigen remains unidentified.

The repertoire was sequenced with immunoSEQ multiplex PCR; TCRdb's copy has only in-frame clones and lacks some. The sample records more than 10,000 clones, about 90% being singletons. Deletions cut 0 bases from V and 2 bases from J, with 14 bases between. CDR1 and CDR2 from the germline V gene are SGHTS and YDEGEE. The length of the CDR3 is 16 residues. The chain is built from TRBV5-8 and TRBJ1-1; TRBD1 might be the D (6 bases). This receptor was taken from a human donor with HPV-associated anogenital cancer. The material was blood, obtained from a patient who underwent chemoradiotherapy. DNA for the CDR3: TGTGCCAGCAGCTTGGTTTGGGGGGGGCCAAACACTGAAGCTTTCTTT. Protein sequence: CASSLVWGGPNTEAFF. Full variable domain (remainder filled in from reference TRBV5-8 and TRBJ1-1): EAGVTQSPTHLIKTRGQQATLRCSPISGHTSVYWYQQALGLGLQFLLWYDEGEERNRGNFPPRFSGRQFPNYSSELNVNALELEDSALYLCASSLVWGGPNTEAFFGQGTRLTVV.